One sample yielded the 21 T cell receptor beta chains listed below, sequenced in a study of T cells after yellow fever vaccination. TCRdb re-called the 5' RACE reads with MiXCR, one entry per CDR3 protein. The table records more than 450,000 distinct CDR3 sequences, about a fifth of them present only once. The specimen comprised PBMCs, sampled approximately 22 days after the first yellow fever vaccination. The source of these receptors is a young man who received the YFV17D yellow fever vaccine.

The chain combines TRBV5-1 with TRBJ2-7; D is tentatively TRBD1 or TRBD2 (6 bases each). V was cut by 4 bases and J by 2 bases, with 13 bases left in between. Per germline, CDR1 SGHRS and CDR2 YFSETQ. The CDR3 sequence is 14 residues long. The CDR3 DNA is TGCGCCAGCAGCCTCCTCGGGGGCGCCTACGAGCAGTACGTC. Its protein product is CASSLLGGAYEQYV.

The J gene is TRBJ2-7, the V gene TRBV28; D is unresolved. Per the germline V gene, CDR1 is MDHEN and CDR2 is SYDVKM. CDR3 size: 13 residues. Trimming took off 7 bases at V and 2 bases at J, with 12 bases between the two ends. CDR3 DNA: TGTGCCAGCACCCCAAGGGTTCCCTACGAGCAGTACGTC. This gives the protein CASTPRVPYEQYV.

The rearrangement uses TRBV21-1 and TRBJ2-5. TRBV21-1 is given as a pseudogene. The CDR3 covers 15 residues. CDR3 nucleotide sequence: TGTGCCAGCAGCAAAGAGCTCCAGCTCCAAGAGACCCAGTACTTC. Its protein is CASSKELQLQETQYF.

The V call is TRBV5-1, the J call TRBJ2-1, with 9 bases identical to TRBD2. V gave up 2 bases and J gave up 9 bases; unmatched junction bases: 3. Germline V gene data show CDR1 as SGHRS and CDR2 as YFSETQ. The CDR3 spans 13 residues. This CDR3 is CASSFSGGGEQFF. Written as DNA, the CDR3 is TGCGCCAGCAGCTTTAGCGGGGGAGGTGAGCAGTTCTTC. Full variable domain (rest looked up from reference TRBV5-1 and TRBJ2-1): KAGVTQTPRYLIKTRGQQVTLSCSPISGHRSVSWYQQTPGQGLQFLFEYFSETQRNKGNFPGRFSGRQFSNSRSEMNVSTLELGDSALYLCASSFSGGGEQFFGPGTRLTVL.

This clonotype was seen more than once but under ten times. The chain combines TRBV6-5 with TRBJ1-6, with D unclear. The CDR3 totals 12 residues. Germline V gives CDR1 MNHEY, CDR2 SVGAGI. Trimming stripped 4 bases from V and 10 bases from J, with 8 bases between. Here the CDR3 DNA reads TGTGCCAGCAGTTGGCCGGGCTCACCCCTCCACTTT. Its translation is CASSWPGSPLHF.

The V and J genes are TRBV27 and TRBJ2-7, with 13 bases that match TRBD2. The CDR3 spans 15 residues. Germline CDR1 is MNHEY and CDR2 is SMNVEV (reference sequence). V shed 5 bases, J shed 1 base, and the junction held 2 bases outside the gene matches. CDR3 protein: CASSATSGGSYEQYF. In DNA form, the CDR3 reads TGTGCCAGCAGTGCGACTAGCGGGGGGTCCTACGAGCAGTACTTC.

This clonotype came up a few times. This sequence joins TRBV6-6 and TRBJ2-7; maybe TRBD1 (5 bases). The V and J ends lost 5 bases and 3 bases respectively, with 8 bases between them. Germline values: CDR1 MNHNY, CDR2 SVGAGI (reference sequence). The CDR3 extends over 12 amino acids. CDR3 sequence: CASSQGFYEQYV. The CDR3 coding sequence is TGTGCCAGCAGTCAGGGATTCTACGAGCAGTACGTC.

The J gene is TRBJ2-7, the V gene TRBV19; D unclear. The length of the CDR3 is 14 residues. Germline assignment: CDR1 LNHDA and CDR2 SQIVND (reference sequence). V was pared by 4 bases and J by 1 base, with 11 bases between. The CDR3 sequence: CASSSRSLSYEQYF. The CDR3 DNA sequence: TGTGCCAGTAGTAGCCGTAGCTTGTCCTACGAGCAGTACTTC.

This chain uses TRBV5-4 with TRBJ1-1; D unclear. This CDR3 spans 15 amino acids. Germline V gene data show CDR1 as SGHNT and CDR2 as YYREEE (reference sequence). The V and J ends lost 1 base and 1 base respectively, with 11 bases between them. The CDR3 sequence: CASSLSEVWNTEAFF. The CDR3 nucleotides are TGTGCCAGCAGCTTGTCCGAGGTATGGAACACTGAAGCTTTCTTT.

This clonotype was recorded a few times. The CDR3 DNA is TGTGCCACCAGCACAGGGGGGGCCAACGTCCTGACTTTC. Translated, it gives CATSTGGANVLTF. J is TRBJ2-6 and V is TRBV15; D is possibly TRBD1 (5 bases). Per germline, CDR1 LNHNV and CDR2 YYDKDF (reference sequence). The CDR3 extends over 13 amino acids. Trimming stripped 4 bases from V and 4 bases from J, with 5 bases between.

This clonotype has only a few counts. The rearrangement joins TRBV10-3 to TRBJ2-3, with D maybe TRBD2 (5 bases). CDR1 ENHRY and CDR2 SYGVKD come from the germline V gene. V was shortened by 0 bases and J by 3 bases, with 16 bases between the two germline ends. The CDR3 has 17 residues. CDR3 in amino acids: CAISESSGWGRTDTQYF. DNA of the CDR3: TGTGCCATCAGTGAGTCTTCGGGATGGGGAAGGACAGATACGCAGTATTTT.

J is TRBJ2-2 and V is TRBV5-1; 7 bases align to TRBD2. The CDR3 runs 14 residues. Germline trimming cut 3 bases from V and 1 base from J; bases unmatched to any gene: 0. CDR1 is SGHRS, CDR2 YFSETQ, per germline. The CDR3 here is CASSWGGNTGELFF. DNA of the CDR3: TGCGCCAGCAGCTGGGGGGGGAACACCGGGGAGCTGTTTTTT.

This clonotype was recorded a few times. The gene calls are TRBV7-2 and TRBJ2-2, with a tentative D call TRBD2 (7 bases). The CDR3 sequence is 13 residues long. The V end lost 9 bases, the J end lost 7 bases, and 15 bases lay between the germline ends. Germline V gene sequence: CDR1 SGHTA, CDR2 FQGNSA. CDR3 residues: CASCWGGGGELFF. In DNA form, the CDR3 reads TGTGCCAGTTGCTGGGGGGGCGGCGGGGAGCTGTTTTTT. Drawing the rest from reference TRBV7-2 and TRBJ2-2, the complete variable domain is GAGVSQSPSNKVTEKGKDVELRCDPISGHTALYWYRQSLGQGLEFLIYFQGNSAPDKSGLPSDRFSAERTGGSVSTLTIQRTQQEDSAVYLCASCWGGGGELFFGEGSRLTVL.

This chain uses TRBV11-2 with TRBJ2-7; a weak D match, TRBD1 (6 bases). V was pared by 6 bases and J by 7 bases, with 16 bases between. The germline V gene encodes CDR1 SGHAT and CDR2 FQNNGV. There are 13 residues in the CDR3. CDR3 sequence: CASSLRGHQEQYV. Written as DNA, the CDR3 is TGTGCCAGCAGTCTCCGGGGACATCAGGAGCAGTACGTC.

This chain links TRBV20-1 with TRBJ2-1; 12 bases fit TRBD2. This CDR3 region has 14 residues. CDR1 and CDR2 from the germline V gene are DFQATT and SNEGSKA (reference sequence). J lost 5 bases, V lost 6 bases, and 5 bases had no gene match. The CDR3 loop reads CSAVLAGGHNEQFF. CDR3 sequence (DNA): TGCAGTGCAGTACTAGCGGGGGGCCACAATGAGCAGTTCTTC.

The table lists this clonotype with a few counts. This chain links TRBV7-6 with TRBJ1-4; possibly TRBD1 for D (5 bases). The V gene's germline CDR1 is SGHVS and CDR2 FNYEAQ. This CDR3 comprises 16 residues. The germline V and J ends were trimmed by 5 bases and 1 base, with 14 bases remaining between them. The CDR3 DNA is TGTGCCAGCAGCAGAAGACAGTACCAAACTAATGAAAAACTGTTTTTT. It specifies CASSRRQYQTNEKLFF.

V usage is TRBV4-2 and J usage is TRBJ1-4; weak D call: TRBD1 (5 bases). CDR3 length: 14 amino acids. Trimming removed 4 bases from V and 7 bases from J, with 13 bases in between. Germline CDR1 and CDR2: LGHNA and YNFKEQ. CDR3 region: CASSLRGEGEKLFF. The DNA for the CDR3 is TGTGCCAGCAGCCTTCGAGGGGAGGGTGAAAAACTGTTTTTT.

V and J are TRBV12-3 or TRBV12-4 and TRBJ1-1; maybe TRBD1 (5 bases). V was trimmed by 7 bases and J by 5 bases, leaving 14 bases between them. The length of the CDR3 is 13 residues. This CDR3 reads CASTTPGGTEAFF. The CDR3 nucleotides are TGTGCCAGCACCACCCCGGGGGGGACTGAAGCTTTCTTT.

This sequence joins TRBV11-2 and TRBJ2-3; D is unresolved. Trimming left V 2 bases short and J 0 bases short, with 15 bases between. Germline V gives CDR1 SGHAT, CDR2 FQNNGV. This CDR3 comprises 17 residues. The CDR3 spells CASSLPWGIPSTDTQYF. In DNA, the CDR3 is TGTGCCAGCAGCTTACCTTGGGGAATTCCTAGCACAGATACGCAGTATTTT.

The genes are TRBV7-9 and TRBJ2-5; D gene uncertain. Germline CDR1 is SEHNR and CDR2 is FQNEAQ (reference sequence). This CDR3 is built from 13 residues. The ends were cut back, 4 bases at V and 0 bases at J, with 6 bases in the middle. The CDR3 coding sequence is TGTGCCAGCAGCTACCTGGACCAAGAGACCCAGTACTTC. As protein: CASSYLDQETQYF.

The rearrangement uses TRBV5-4 and TRBJ2-7, with D perhaps matching TRBD1 (6 bases). The germline V gene encodes CDR1 SGHNT and CDR2 YYREEE (reference sequence). The CDR3 is 15 residues long. Trimming stripped 2 bases from V and 2 bases from J, with 14 bases between. The CDR3 nucleotides read TGTGCCAGCAGCTTACAGGGTCGCGTGGCCTACGAGCAGTACTTC. Translating it yields CASSLQGRVAYEQYF.